The TCR beta chain under discussion was sequenced for a study of response to subunit inactivated influenza vaccine. Points from the study as a whole: Researchers suggested that each seasonal influenza vaccination recruits few new T cells.

Details on this clonotype: Antigen: not known.

From the RT-PCR reads, TCRdb called clonotypes with MiXCR, one entry per CDR3 protein. The table shows hundreds of thousands of distinct CDR3 sequences, with 10% to 15% occurring only once. This CDR3 region has 17 residues. Trimming removed 2 bases at V and 3 bases at J, with 18 bases between. Germline lookup yields CDR1 SGHVS and CDR2 FQNEAQ. Material: PBMCs from blood, obtained on the day of vaccination. The chain uses TRBV7-8 and TRBJ2-3; D is ambiguous. The sequence was obtained from a man between 50 and 59 years old who received an inactivated influenza vaccine. Here the CDR3 reads CASSLILQDYFTDTQYF. In DNA form, the CDR3 reads TGTGCCAGCAGCTTAATACTGCAGGATTACTTTACAGATACGCAGTATTTT.